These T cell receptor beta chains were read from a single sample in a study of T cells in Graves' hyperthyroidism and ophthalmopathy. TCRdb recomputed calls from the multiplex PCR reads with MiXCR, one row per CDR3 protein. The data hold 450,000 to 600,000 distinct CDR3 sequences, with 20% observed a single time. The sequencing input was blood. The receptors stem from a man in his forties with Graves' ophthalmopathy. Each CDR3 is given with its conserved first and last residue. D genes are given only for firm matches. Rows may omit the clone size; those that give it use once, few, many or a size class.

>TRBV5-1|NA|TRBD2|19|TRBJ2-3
CASSRSGMGTSGGTDTQYF
TGCGCCAGCAGCCGCTCGGGGATGGGGACTAGCGGGGGCACAGATACGCAGTATTTT
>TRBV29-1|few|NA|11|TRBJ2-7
CSGDKTYEQYF
TGCAGCGGGGACAAAACCTACGAGCAGTACTTC
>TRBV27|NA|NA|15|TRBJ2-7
CASSLTAPRLYEQYF
TGTGCCAGCAGTTTAACGGCCCCCCGATTATACGAGCAGTACTTC
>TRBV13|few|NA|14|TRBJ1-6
CASSRAVYNSPLHF
TGTGCCAGCAGTAGGGCTGTCTATAATTCACCCCTCCACTTT
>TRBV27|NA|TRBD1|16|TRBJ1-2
CASSPPGQVELYGYTF
TGTGCCAGCAGTCCCCCTGGACAGGTCGAACTCTATGGCTACACCTTC
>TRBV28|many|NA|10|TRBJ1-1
CASIEGKAFF
TGTGCCAGCATTGAGGGAAAAGCTTTCTTT
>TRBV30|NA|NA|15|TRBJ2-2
CAWSVREWLGGELFF
TGTGCCTGGAGTGTACGGGAGTGGCTCGGCGGGGAGCTGTTTTTT
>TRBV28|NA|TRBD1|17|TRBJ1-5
CASSLLRQGEFFQPQHF
TGTGCCAGCAGTTTATTAAGACAGGGGGAATTTTTTCAGCCCCAGCATTTT
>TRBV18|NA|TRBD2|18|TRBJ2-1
CASSLSAASGTKGNEQFF
TGTGCCAGCTCACTCTCCGCGGCTAGCGGGACCAAAGGCAATGAGCAGTTCTTC
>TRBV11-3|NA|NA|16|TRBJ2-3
CASSLDPGSSADTQYF
TGTGCCAGCAGCTTAGATCCGGGTAGCTCGGCAGATACGCAGTATTTT
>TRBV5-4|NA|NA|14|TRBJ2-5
CARSLGGTQETQYF
TGTGCCAGAAGCTTGGGGGGAACACAAGAGACCCAGTACTTC
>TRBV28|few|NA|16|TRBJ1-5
CASSLPGGHSNQPQHF
TGTGCCAGCAGTTTACCCGGGGGCCATAGCAATCAGCCCCAGCATTTT
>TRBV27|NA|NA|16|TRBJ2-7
CASAHSQGITAPVQYF
TGTGCCAGTGCTCACTCTCAGGGGATTACCGCCCCGGTACAGTACTTC
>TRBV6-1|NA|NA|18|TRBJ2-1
CACSPDHGAGRKYNEQFF
TGTGCCTGCAGCCCCGACCATGGTGCTGGACGGAAGTACAATGAGCAGTTCTTC
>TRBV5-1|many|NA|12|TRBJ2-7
CASTPAVYEQYF
TGCGCCAGCACCCCGGCTGTCTACGAGCAGTACTTC
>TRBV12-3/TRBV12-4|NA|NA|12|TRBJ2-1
CASSLGTAEQFF
TGTGCCAGCAGTTTAGGAACGGCTGAGCAGTTCTTC
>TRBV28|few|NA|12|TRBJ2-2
CASGTNTGELFF
TGTGCCTCAGGGACGAACACCGGGGAGCTGTTTTTT
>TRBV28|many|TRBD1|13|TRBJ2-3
CATGQGGADTQYF
TGTGCCACCGGACAGGGGGGCGCAGATACGCAGTATTTT
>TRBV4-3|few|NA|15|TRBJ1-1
CASSQGVRGSAEAFF
TGCGCCAGCAGCCAAGGGGTCAGGGGATCGGCTGAAGCTTTCTTT